Listed below are T cell receptor beta chains from one sample, sequenced in a study of T cells in narcolepsy. Here immunoSEQ multiplex PCR was the method, and the copy in TCRdb shows in-frame clones only, minus some. Of about 20,000 clones in the sample, around 83% are singletons; the top ten hold 1.5% to 2%. Sequencing input: memory (CD45RA-) CD4+ T cells from blood. Receptors originate from a human donor in good health. Both conserved end residues are part of each CDR3. D genes are given only for firm matches. Some rows have no size entry. The others give once, few or many, or a class for an expanded clone.

v_call	j_call	clone_size	cdr3_length	d_call	cdr3_aa	cdr3_nt
TRBV5-1	TRBJ2-7	NA	16	NA	CASSHRTGTKTYEQYF	TGCGCCAGCAGCCACAGAACAGGGACCAAGACCTACGAGCAGTACTTC
TRBV7-7	TRBJ2-1	NA	13	NA	CASSPTGTNEQFF	TGTGCTAGCAGCCCCACAGGGACCAATGAGCAGTTCTTC
TRBV18	TRBJ1-4	NA	15	NA	CASSPLARGGEKLFF	TGTGCCAGCTCACCACTGGCAAGGGGAGGAGAAAAACTGTTTTTT
TRBV6-1	TRBJ1-1	medium-sized	11	NA	CASKREAEAFF	TGTGCCAGCAAGAGGGAAGCTGAAGCTTTCTTT
TRBV5-1	TRBJ2-1	NA	15	NA	CASSEQGPPGNEQFF	TGCGCCAGCAGTGAACAGGGTCCCCCAGGAAATGAGCAGTTCTTC
TRBV7-8	TRBJ2-7	NA	15	TRBD1	CASSPTGAHLDEQYF	TGTGCCAGCAGCCCGACAGGGGCCCACTTGGACGAGCAGTACTTC
TRBV6-1	TRBJ2-2	NA	15	TRBD1	CASSKGTANTGELFF	TGTGCCAGCAGTAAAGGGACAGCGAACACCGGGGAGCTGTTTTTT
TRBV7-8	TRBJ1-1	NA	13	NA	CASSPQVNTEAFF	TGTGCCAGCAGCCCCCAAGTGAACACTGAAGCTTTCTTT
TRBV2	TRBJ2-1	NA	13	TRBD1	CAGRDRVYNEQFF	TGTGCCGGCCGGGACAGGGTGTACAATGAGCAGTTCTTC
TRBV7-2	TRBJ2-3	NA	17	NA	CASSFPKGPVGADTQYF	TGTGCCAGCAGCTTCCCCAAAGGACCCGTCGGAGCAGATACGCAGTATTTT
TRBV10-3	TRBJ1-1	NA	13	NA	CAISEGKNTEAFF	TGTGCCATCAGTGAAGGAAAGAACACTGAAGCTTTCTTT
TRBV6-6	TRBJ1-3	NA	15	TRBD1	CASRAGQGAGNTIYF	TGTGCCAGCAGAGCGGGACAGGGGGCTGGAAACACCATATATTTT
TRBV4-2	TRBJ1-6	NA	19	NA	CASSQVIVGIRQKNSPLHF	TGTGCCAGCAGCCAAGTAATCGTGGGGATCCGACAGAAAAATTCACCCCTCCACTTT
TRBV21-1	TRBJ1-5	NA	16	NA	CASSTGTGALNQPQHF	TGTGCCAGCAGCACCGGGACAGGGGCCCTCAATCAGCCCCAGCATTTT
TRBV10-3	TRBJ2-7	once	16	TRBD1	CAISEPTGSLSYEQYF	TGTGCCATCAGTGAGCCGACAGGGTCCCTCTCCTACGAGCAGTACTTC
TRBV7-9	TRBJ2-1	NA	16	TRBD2	CASSWWGGEGNNEQFF	TGTGCCAGCAGCTGGTGGGGGGGAGAGGGGAACAATGAGCAGTTCTTC
TRBV18	TRBJ2-3	NA	17	NA	CASSPVPAGSFVDTQYF	TGTGCCAGCTCACCGGTCCCTGCCGGGAGTTTTGTGGATACGCAGTATTTT
TRBV6-5	TRBJ2-5	NA	14	NA	CASSEPWGTATQYF	TGTGCCAGCAGTGAACCCTGGGGGACTGCGACCCAGTACTTC
TRBV2	TRBJ2-7	few	14	TRBD2	CASRGTSGGYEQYF	TGTGCCAGCAGGGGGACTAGCGGGGGTTACGAGCAGTACTTC
TRBV7-2	TRBJ1-3	NA	15	TRBD1	CASGRSTGAGNTIYF	TGTGCCAGCGGCCGGTCAACAGGGGCTGGAAACACCATATATTTT
TRBV9	TRBJ2-3	NA	15	TRBD2	CASSVGGGSTDTQYF	TGTGCCAGCAGCGTAGGCGGGGGTAGCACAGATACGCAGTATTTT
TRBV15	TRBJ2-3	NA	11	NA	CATSRDSTQYF	TGTGCCACCAGCAGAGATTCTACGCAGTATTTT
TRBV5-1	TRBJ2-4	NA	13	NA	CASSSAGQALQYF	TGCGCCAGCAGCTCCGCTGGGCAGGCACTTCAGTACTTC
TRBV7-2	TRBJ2-7	NA	14	NA	CASSPRNGIYEQYF	TGTGCCAGCAGCCCAAGGAATGGAATTTACGAGCAGTACTTC
TRBV5-5	TRBJ1-3	NA	15	NA	CASSFPGTDGNTIYF	TGTGCCAGCAGCTTCCCCGGGACTGATGGAAACACCATATATTTT
TRBV29-1	TRBJ2-7	NA	14	NA	CSVENGRLLYEQYF	TGCAGCGTTGAGAACGGACGGTTACTCTACGAGCAGTACTTC
TRBV5-1	TRBJ2-1	NA	15	NA	CASSLGAGSYNEQFF	TGCGCCAGCAGCTTGGGAGCCGGGAGTTACAATGAGCAGTTCTTC
TRBV7-2	TRBJ1-5	NA	13	NA	CASSLVGVEAQHF	TGTGCCAGCAGCTTAGTGGGTGTGGAGGCCCAGCATTTT
TRBV5-4	TRBJ2-5	NA	16	TRBD1	CASSFPTGGGQETQYF	TGTGCCAGCAGCTTCCCGACAGGGGGGGGTCAAGAGACCCAGTACTTC
TRBV9	TRBJ2-3	NA	15	TRBD2	CASSVVGGSTDTQYF	TGTGCCAGCAGCGTAGTTGGCGGGAGTACAGATACGCAGTATTTT
TRBV5-6	TRBJ2-3	NA	15	TRBD1	CASSFGQGSTDTQYF	TGTGCCAGCAGCTTTGGACAGGGTAGCACAGATACGCAGTATTTT
TRBV7-9	TRBJ1-4	NA	16	TRBD1	CASSRPGTGSNEKLFF	TGTGCCAGCAGTCGTCCCGGGACAGGGTCTAATGAAAAACTGTTTTTT
TRBV5-1	TRBJ2-3	NA	16	NA	CASSLGDGRALDTQYF	TGCGCCAGCAGCTTGGGAGACGGCAGGGCGCTGGATACGCAGTATTTT
TRBV7-2	TRBJ2-7	NA	15	NA	CASSLMVGQPYEQYF	TGTGCCAGCAGCTTAATGGTGGGGCAGCCCTACGAGCAGTACTTC
TRBV29-1	TRBJ1-2	NA	14	TRBD1	CSVAGDRGYYGYTF	TGCAGCGTTGCGGGGGACAGGGGGTACTATGGCTACACCTTC
TRBV9	TRBJ2-5	NA	16	NA	CASSAQGEGFLETQYF	TGTGCCAGCAGCGCGCAGGGTGAGGGTTTTCTGGAGACCCAGTACTTC
TRBV4-3	TRBJ2-3	few	16	NA	CASSQDLAGATDTQYF	TGCGCCAGCAGCCAAGACCTGGCAGGGGCCACAGATACGCAGTATTTT
TRBV7-9	TRBJ2-1	NA	16	TRBD2	CASSLSGSGSYNEQFF	TGTGCCAGCAGCCTAAGCGGGAGTGGCTCCTACAATGAGCAGTTCTTC
TRBV28	TRBJ2-2	NA	16	TRBD1	CASVPGQAINTGELFF	TGTGCCAGCGTTCCGGGACAGGCCATAAACACCGGGGAGCTGTTTTTT
TRBV10-3	TRBJ2-3	NA	15	TRBD1	CAIRETGAWTDTQYF	TGTGCCATCAGGGAGACAGGGGCATGGACAGATACGCAGTATTTT
TRBV2	TRBJ1-1	NA	14	NA	CASSPQGLNTEAFF	TGTGCCAGCAGTCCTCAAGGGCTGAACACTGAAGCTTTCTTT
TRBV5-1	TRBJ1-4	few	15	TRBD1	CASSGQDRETEKLFF	TGCGCCAGCAGCGGGCAGGACAGGGAGACTGAAAAACTGTTTTTT
TRBV7-2	TRBJ1-3	NA	16	NA	CASSLVGGGSGNTIYF	TGTGCCAGCAGCTTAGTAGGGGGAGGGTCTGGAAACACCATATATTTT
TRBV14	TRBJ2-7	NA	15	NA	CAESTKASPYNEQYF	TGTGCGGAAAGCACCAAGGCCTCCCCCTACAACGAGCAGTACTTC
TRBV18	TRBJ2-6	NA	17	NA	CASSAETGTTGANVLTF	TGTGCCAGCTCGGCCGAAACCGGGACAACTGGGGCCAACGTCCTGACTTTC
TRBV2	TRBJ1-2	once	13	NA	CASSVRLLGGYTF	TGTGCCAGCAGTGTTAGGTTATTAGGTGGCTACACCTTC
TRBV5-6	TRBJ1-5	NA	13	NA	CASSLGGDQPQHF	TGTGCCAGCAGCTTGGGCGGGGACCAGCCCCAGCATTTT
TRBV19	TRBJ2-6	NA	13	NA	CAISEPGANVLTF	TGTGCCATTTCAGAGCCTGGGGCCAACGTCCTGACTTTC
TRBV5-6	TRBJ2-1	NA	14	NA	CASSFWGFRDEQFF	TGTGCCAGCAGCTTCTGGGGGTTCAGAGATGAGCAGTTCTTC
TRBV10-3	TRBJ2-7	NA	16	TRBD2	CAISEGPGGVSYEQYF	TGTGCCATCAGTGAAGGACCGGGGGGGGTCTCCTACGAGCAGTACTTC
TRBV27	TRBJ1-1	few	14	NA	CASSSQFRGTEAFF	TGTGCCAGCAGTTCGCAATTCCGGGGGACTGAAGCTTTCTTT
TRBV5-1	TRBJ2-7	NA	14	NA	CASSPLGHSYEQYF	TGCGCCAGCAGCCCCCTAGGACACTCCTACGAGCAGTACTTC
TRBV28	TRBJ1-2	NA	11	NA	CASSPSYGYTF	TGTGCCAGCAGTCCTAGCTATGGCTACACCTTC
TRBV27	TRBJ1-1	once	14	NA	CAISLFSGSPEAFF	TGTGCCATCAGTTTATTTAGCGGATCTCCTGAAGCTTTCTTT
TRBV7-2	TRBJ2-7	once	14	NA	CASSLAPGAVGQYF	TGTGCCAGCAGCTTAGCGCCGGGAGCGGTCGGGCAGTACTTC